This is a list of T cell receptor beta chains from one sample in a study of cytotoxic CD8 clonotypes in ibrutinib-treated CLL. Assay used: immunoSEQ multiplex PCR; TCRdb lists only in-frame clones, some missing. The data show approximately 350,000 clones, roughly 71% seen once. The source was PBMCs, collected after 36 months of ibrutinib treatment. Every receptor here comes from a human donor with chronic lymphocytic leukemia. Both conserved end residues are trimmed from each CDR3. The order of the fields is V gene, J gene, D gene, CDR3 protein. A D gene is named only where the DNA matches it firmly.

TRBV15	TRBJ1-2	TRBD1	ATSARQGSANYGYT
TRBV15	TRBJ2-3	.	ATSTDGDTQY
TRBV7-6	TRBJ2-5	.	ASSLAPQETQY
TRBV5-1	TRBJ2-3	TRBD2	ASKDSGGNTDTQY
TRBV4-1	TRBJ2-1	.	ASSHPGVGGLINEQF
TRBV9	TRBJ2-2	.	ASSVATGLNTGELF
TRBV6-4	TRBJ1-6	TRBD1	ASRPRDRVGSPLH
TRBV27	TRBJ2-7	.	ASSLSVGEQY
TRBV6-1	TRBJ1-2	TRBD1	ASSEGTGLYGYT
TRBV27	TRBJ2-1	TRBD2	ASSSPGLGYNEQF
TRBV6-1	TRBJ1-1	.	ASSEIVRPEAF
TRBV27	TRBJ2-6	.	ASREQRSGANVLT
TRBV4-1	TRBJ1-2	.	ASSHRDGYT
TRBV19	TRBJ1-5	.	ASSIRTGGSNQPQH
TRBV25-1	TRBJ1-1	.	ASSVDLGTEAF
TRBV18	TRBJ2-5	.	ASSHPRGSETQY
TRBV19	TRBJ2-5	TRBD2	ASSTLAGVGGETQY
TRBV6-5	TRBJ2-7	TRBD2	ASSSGLAALEQY
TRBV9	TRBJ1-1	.	ASNEGTEAF
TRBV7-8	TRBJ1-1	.	ASSLAGNRVTEAF
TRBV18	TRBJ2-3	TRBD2	ASSPVTSGVADTQY
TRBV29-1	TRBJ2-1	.	SVVGQTGPSYNEQF
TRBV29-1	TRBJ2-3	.	SVLTGRGGDTQY
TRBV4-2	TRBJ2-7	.	ASSQGPGTLEQY
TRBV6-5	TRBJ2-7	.	ASRESRGDEQY
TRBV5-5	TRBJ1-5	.	ASRPSIGGGQPQH
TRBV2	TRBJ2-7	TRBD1	ASSFPGTGAYEQY
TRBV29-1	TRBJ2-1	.	SVPTAYNEQF
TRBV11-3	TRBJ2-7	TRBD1	ASSPQGAPYEQY
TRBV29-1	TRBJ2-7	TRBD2	SVEVAGRFYEQY
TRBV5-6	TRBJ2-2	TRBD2	ASSDSGRGTGELF
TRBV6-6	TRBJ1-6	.	ASSYSGSSYNSPLH
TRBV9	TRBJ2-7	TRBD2	ASSPGLAGAPYEQY
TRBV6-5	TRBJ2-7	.	ASSYSSGGEQY
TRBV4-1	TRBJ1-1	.	ASSQALATEAF
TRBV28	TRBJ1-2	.	ASTPLLGGYT
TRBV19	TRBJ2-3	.	ASSGRDGGHTDTQY
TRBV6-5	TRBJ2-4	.	ASSYGLPAKNIQY
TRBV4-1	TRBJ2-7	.	ASSSLSYEQY
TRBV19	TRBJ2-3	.	ASQAFRGDTQY
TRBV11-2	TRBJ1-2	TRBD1	ASSSIWDRGNYGYT
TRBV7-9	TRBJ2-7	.	ASSPVASNDYEQY
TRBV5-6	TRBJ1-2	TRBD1	ASSADRGLGYT
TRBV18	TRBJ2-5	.	ASSQQETQY
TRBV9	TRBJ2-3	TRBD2	ASSPRSGGNTDTQY
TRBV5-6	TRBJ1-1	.	ASSPGGPRGGAF
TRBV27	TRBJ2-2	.	ASSIEGGGELF
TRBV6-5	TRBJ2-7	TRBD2	ASKRQRGYEQY
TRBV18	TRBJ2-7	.	ASSPTRYYEQY
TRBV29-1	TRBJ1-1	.	SVVRGPMNTEAF
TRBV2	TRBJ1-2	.	ASMAVYGYT
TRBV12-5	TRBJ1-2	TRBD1	ASGLVLTPGTGYGYT
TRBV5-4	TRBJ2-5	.	ASSSPRTQETQY